This TCR beta chain was retrieved from a study of blood T cell repertoires in COVID-19. Study details: Both acute and convalescent COVID-19 samples were obtained from the United States, Italy and Spain. T cells, B-cell-depleted T cells, or PBMCs provided the cDNA or gDNA that served as material.

This clone is a singleton in its sample. With V trimmed by 6 bases and J by 6 bases, 10 bases remained unmatched. Germline-derived CDR1 and CDR2 are SGHTA and FQGNSA. The CDR3 is 15 residues long. Authors' data handling: Researchers report that nucleated cell counts were estimated from reference gene primer amplification. Produced via immunoSEQ multiplex PCR; TCRdb's table is partial and in-frame only. V and J calls and clone size come straight from that table; D and trimming were deduced from the DNA. The sample consists of more than 300,000 clones, more than 70% of them appearing once. Sequencing was performed on peripheral blood. The TCR comes from a woman in her sixties or seventies with COVID-19, enrolled during active disease. The rearrangement uses TRBV7-2 and TRBJ2-1; 8 bases map to TRBD1. CDR3 in amino acids: CASRLGRGHSNEQFF. CDR3 nucleotides: TGTGCCAGCAGGCTCGGCAGGGGGCATTCCAATGAGCAGTTCTTC.